This TCR beta chain appears in the sequencing data of a study of cytomegalovirus exposure and HLA in healthy donors. Trimming cost V 6 bases and J 4 bases; bases outside gene matches: 10. Germline-derived CDR1 and CDR2 are ENHRY and SYGVKD. This CDR3 comprises 17 residues. Study results and caveats: Researchers reported from a later analysis that most CMV-associated TCR beta chains appeared HLA-restricted.

This clone came up a few times. Its antigen is as yet unknown. The PCR had 60 Vbeta and 13 Jbeta primers. TCRdb's copy holds only in-frame clones and misses some; the assay was immunoSEQ multiplex PCR. In the table there are fewer than 95,000 clones, 60% to 75% of which are singletons. In nominal health when sampled, donors likely had unrecorded immune exposures nonetheless. The sequence was obtained from a woman aged 40 to 50 in good health and CMV-seropositive. Sequences were obtained from PBMCs. The chain employs TRBV10-3 and TRBJ2-7; 15 nucleotides match TRBD2. In nucleotides, the CDR3 is TGTGCCATCAGCTTTGGGACTAGCGGGAGGATGGGATACGAGCAGTACTTC. Encoded protein: CAISFGTSGRMGYEQYF.